The 27 T cell receptor beta chains given below trace back to one sample, sequenced in a study of human T cells and chemical hapten exposure. Time point denoted: patch test 2, 6 weeks after DPC sensitization. As to treatment: therapeutic diphenylcyclopropenone sensitization with weekly scalp DPC. In TCRdb, the RACE reads were re-called with MiXCR into one record per CDR3 protein. The table records 89,000 or so distinct CDR3 sequences, 6.5% to 8.5% of them present only once. Sequences were derived from whole blood, sampled in connection with sensitization to the hapten diphenylcyclopropenone (DPC). Every receptor here comes from a woman aged 30 to 39 with alopecia areata. Some clones in this sample may be carry-over from other donors' samples.

This clonotype came up a few times. V and J are TRBV29-1 and TRBJ2-2; D possibly corresponds to TRBD2 (5 bases). Germline V gene data show CDR1 as SQVTM and CDR2 as ANQGSEA. This CDR3 spans 13 amino acids. With 4 bases removed from V and 5 bases from J, the gap between germline ends came to 11 bases. CDR3 residues: CSVARGTTGELFF. CDR3 sequence (DNA): TGCAGCGTTGCTCGGGGTACGACCGGGGAGCTGTTTTTT.

This clonotype was seen only a few times. J is TRBJ1-1 and V is TRBV28; D is unresolved. The germline V gene has CDR1 MDHEN and CDR2 SYDVKM. With 2 bases removed from V and 8 bases from J, the gap between germline ends came to 6 bases. The CDR3 runs 11 residues. The DNA for the CDR3 is TGTGCCAGCAGTTTAACCAGGGAAGCTTTCTTT. Amino acids: CASSLTREAFF. Using reference TRBV28 and TRBJ1-1 for the parts outside the CDR3, the full variable domain is DVKVTQSSRYLVKRTGEKVFLECVQDMDHENMFWYRQDPGLGLRLIYFSYDVKMKEKGDIPEGYSVSREKKERFSLILESASTNQTSMYLCASSLTREAFFGQGTRLTVV.

This clonotype was counted at least ten times. CDR3 nucleotide sequence: TGTGCCAGCAGCTCGTTCGAGGACTACACAGATACGCAGTATTTT. Amino acid sequence: CASSSFEDYTDTQYF. The chain combines TRBV5-6 with TRBJ2-3, with a weak D call TRBD2 (6 bases). Trimming cost V 3 bases and J 2 bases, with 13 bases left between them. The CDR3 totals 15 residues. From germline, CDR1 is SGHDT and CDR2 YYEEEE.

As to this clonotype: One junction end does not reproduce the germline sequence, and a read error may be involved. This chain uses TRBV18 with TRBJ1-2; a possible D gene is TRBD1 (5 bases). The germline V gene encodes CDR1 KGHSH and CDR2 LQKENI. CDR3 length: 14 amino acids. CDR3 in DNA: TGTGCCAGCTCACCTGGGACCTCGAGCTATGGCTACAACTTC. Translated, it gives CASSPGTSSYGYNF.

This clonotype was observed a handful of times. The chain couples TRBV29-1 to TRBJ2-2; D might be TRBD2 (6 bases). V was shortened by 7 bases and J by 0 bases, with 9 bases between the two germline ends. The germline CDR1 and CDR2 sequences are SQVTM and ANQGSEA. The CDR3 covers 13 residues. The CDR3 DNA reads TGCAGCGGACAGCGGGCGAACACCGGGGAGCTGTTTTTT. It is translated as CSGQRANTGELFF.

This clonotype was detected only a few times. The chain combines TRBV7-2 with TRBJ1-5; TRBD1 is a possible D gene (5 bases). Germline CDR1 is SGHTA and CDR2 is FQGNSA. This CDR3 region has 15 residues. V lost 7 bases and J lost 5, with 18 bases in between. The CDR3 is CASKPGLREDQPQHF. In DNA form, the CDR3 reads TGTGCCAGCAAACCGGGACTCCGGGAGGATCAGCCCCAGCATTTT.

The sample holds many counts of this clonotype. The CDR3 DNA reads TGCAGCGTGCCGGGACTAGTCGTTTTCACATCCCCGGAGACCCAGTACTTC. This encodes CSVPGLVVFTSPETQYF. V and J are TRBV29-1 and TRBJ2-5, with TRBD2 matching over 8 bases. V lost 6 bases, J lost 5 bases, and 20 bases stayed unmatched. This CDR3 has 17 residues. Germline assignment: CDR1 SQVTM and CDR2 ANQGSEA. The variable domain in full, completed from reference TRBV29-1 and TRBJ2-5, reads SAVISQKPSRDICQRGTSLTIQCQVDSQVTMMFWYRQQPGQSLTLIATANQGSEATYESGFVIDKFPISRPNLTFSTLTVSNMSPEDSSIYLCSVPGLVVFTSPETQYFGPGTRLLVL.

This clonotype was seen many times. V usage is TRBV4-2 and J usage is TRBJ2-7, with D perhaps TRBD1 (6 bases). In germline, CDR1 is LGHNA, CDR2 YNFKEQ. V shed 1 base and J shed 0 bases, with 10 bases lying between them. The length of the CDR3 is 15 residues. This CDR3 is CASSQGSGVSYEQYF. The CDR3 bases are TGTGCCAGCAGCCAAGGCTCAGGGGTCTCCTACGAGCAGTACTTC.

This clonotype has more than one count but fewer than ten. This chain uses TRBV20-1 with TRBJ1-5; 10 nucleotides align to TRBD1. This CDR3 region has 13 residues. J gave up 3 bases and V 5 bases, and 1 base lay outside the gene matches. Looked up from germline, CDR1 is DFQATT and CDR2 is SNEGSKA (reference sequence). CDR3 residues: CSADRGPNQPQHF. CDR3 sequence (DNA): TGCAGTGCTGACAGGGGGCCCAATCAGCCCCAGCATTTT.

There are many counts of this clonotype. The rearrangement links TRBV5-1 to TRBJ2-3, with 15 nucleotides matching TRBD2. J was trimmed by 0 bases and V by 3 bases; bases with no gene match: 5. Per the germline V gene, CDR1 is SGHRS and CDR2 is YFSETQ. The CDR3 runs 18 residues. CDR3 loop: CASSWGLAGGFSTDTQYF. The CDR3 DNA sequence: TGCGCCAGCAGCTGGGGACTAGCGGGGGGATTTAGCACAGATACGCAGTATTTT.

This clonotype has a count of ten or more. This sequence joins TRBV5-6 and TRBJ1-1; D is undetermined. This CDR3 is built from 12 residues. The germline V and J ends were trimmed by 2 bases and 10 bases, with 12 bases remaining between them. Germline V lookup: CDR1 SGHDT, CDR2 YYEEEE. DNA of the CDR3: TGTGCCAGCAGCTTTGGAGGGCCGCTAGCTTTCTTT. Its protein is CASSFGGPLAFF.

This clonotype was counted ten times or more. The rearrangement joins TRBV6-1 to TRBJ1-1, with D unresolved. The CDR3 extends over 15 amino acids. The V and J ends lost 1 base and 0 bases respectively, with 9 bases between them. CDR1 and CDR2 from the germline V gene are MNHNS and SASEGT. The CDR3 region has the DNA TGTGCCAGCAGTGAAGGGCTGCGAATGAACACTGAAGCTTTCTTT. Protein sequence: CASSEGLRMNTEAFF.

This clonotype occurred many times. The rearrangement links TRBV7-8 to TRBJ2-7, with no clear D. V lost 1 base, J lost 4 bases, and 5 bases lay in between. The CDR3 length is 12 residues. Germline CDR1 reads SGHVS; CDR2 reads FQNEAQ. The CDR3 coding sequence is TGTGCCAGCAGCTTAGATTTTTACGAGCAGTACTTC. It translates to CASSLDFYEQYF. The whole variable domain, filled in from reference TRBV7-8 and TRBJ2-7, reads GAGVSQSPRYKVAKRGQDVALRCDPISGHVSLFWYQQALGQGPEFLTYFQNEAQLDKSGLPSDRFFAERPEGSVSTLKIQRTQQEDSAVYLCASSLDFYEQYFGPGTRLTVT.

The genes are TRBV7-2 and TRBJ1-5; D may be TRBD1 (5 bases). Germline-derived CDR1 and CDR2 are SGHTA and FQGNSA. V shed 2 bases and J shed 1 base, with 6 bases lying between them. The CDR3 extends over 14 amino acids. The CDR3 region has the DNA TGTGCCAGCAGCTTATGGGACAGCAATCAGCCCCAGCATTTT. This gives the protein CASSLWDSNQPQHF.

This clonotype was recorded at least ten times. V usage is TRBV7-9 and J usage is TRBJ2-3; TRBD2 matches at 11 bases. V shed 7 bases and J 5 bases; nucleotides not matched to a gene: 11. Germline V gene data show CDR1 as SEHNR and CDR2 as FQNEAQ (reference sequence). CDR3 length: 16 amino acids. CDR3: CASIATSGGPGDTQYF. The CDR3 DNA sequence: TGTGCCAGCATCGCAACTAGCGGGGGCCCAGGAGATACGCAGTATTTT. Full variable domain (missing parts from reference TRBV7-9 and TRBJ2-3): DTGVSQNPRHKITKRGQNVTFRCDPISEHNRLYWYRQTLGQGPEFLTYFQNEAQLEKSRLLSDRFSAERPKGSFSTLEIQRTEQGDSAMYLCASIATSGGPGDTQYFGPGTRLTVL.

The CDR3 DNA is TGTGCCAGCAGTTCAACGAGGGGCCCACAAGATACGCAGTATTTT. As protein: CASSSTRGPQDTQYF. This chain uses TRBV27 with TRBJ2-3, with D tentatively TRBD1 or TRBD2 (5 bases each). Germline V lookup: CDR1 MNHEY, CDR2 SMNVEV (reference sequence). The CDR3 runs 15 residues. V lost 4 bases to trimming and J lost 5 bases, with 16 bases between them.

This clonotype was counted many times. The chain carries TRBV7-6 and TRBJ2-5, with D perhaps TRBD1 or TRBD2 (5 bases each). The length of the CDR3 is 13 residues. The V end was cut by 5 bases, the J end by 6 bases, with 13 bases between. Germline CDR1 is SGHVS and CDR2 is FNYEAQ. Here the CDR3 reads CASSPGTAKTQYF. CDR3 sequence (DNA): TGTGCCAGCAGCCCCGGGACCGCGAAGACCCAGTACTTC.

This clonotype has only a few counts. The J gene is TRBJ2-7, the V gene TRBV9; unclear D gene. V was pared by 3 bases and J by 1 base, with 8 bases between. Germline CDR1 and CDR2: SGDLS and YYNGEE. This CDR3 comprises 13 residues. CDR3 sequence: CASSGDKSYEQYF. The CDR3 nucleotides are TGTGCCAGCAGCGGCGACAAGTCCTACGAGCAGTACTTC.

This clonotype was picked up many times. This chain links TRBV6-2 or TRBV6-3 with TRBJ1-1; no definite D call. This CDR3 comprises 13 residues. Germline V CDR1 and CDR2: MNHEY, SVGEGT. Trimming cost V 6 bases and J 1 base, with 9 bases left between them. The CDR3 DNA reads as TGTGCCAGCAGAGACCCCCCGAACACTGAAGCTTTCTTT. This encodes CASRDPPNTEAFF.

This clonotype showed up many times. The CDR3 bases are TGTGCCAGCAGCCGGTTTCGACAGCCAAGCACAGATACGCAGTATTTT. It encodes CASSRFRQPSTDTQYF. V and J are TRBV7-2 and TRBJ2-3, with D maybe TRBD1 (5 bases). CDR3 length: 16 amino acids. The ends were cut back, 5 bases at V and 0 bases at J, with 15 bases in the middle. CDR1 is SGHTA and CDR2 is FQGNSA in the germline V gene.

Ten or more counts support this clonotype. One end of the junction varies from germline; a read error may be responsible. V gene TRBV3-1 combines with J gene TRBJ1-1; no clear D. In germline, CDR1 is LGHDT, CDR2 YNNKEL (reference sequence). CDR3 length: 14 amino acids. CDR3 protein: CASSQLGFSNEPLF. The CDR3 region has the DNA TGTGCCAGCAGCCAACTGGGGTTCTCTAATGAACCACTCTTT.

The chain joins TRBV12-3 or TRBV12-4 to TRBJ2-3; 11 nucleotides align to TRBD2. The CDR3 length is 16 residues. Unmatched junction bases numbered 5, after V lost 5 bases and J lost 1 base. CDR3 loop: CASSLSGLAGTDTQYF. CDR3 nucleotide sequence: TGTGCCAGCAGTCTATCGGGACTAGCGGGCACAGATACGCAGTATTTT.

This clonotype was seen ten or more times. V gene TRBV29-1 combines with J gene TRBJ1-2, with D maybe TRBD1 (6 bases). Trimming cost V 4 bases and J 6 bases, with 15 bases left between them. CDR1 SQVTM and CDR2 ANQGSEA come from the germline V gene. The CDR3 is made up of 13 amino acids. CDR3 coding DNA: TGCAGCGTTGCATTTACAGGGACCGATGGCTACACCTTC. It specifies CSVAFTGTDGYTF.

This clonotype occurred a few times. The chain links TRBV18 to TRBJ2-1; 7 bases map to TRBD1. The CDR3 has 17 residues. Unmatched junction bases numbered 14, after V lost 3 bases and J lost 6 bases. The V gene's germline CDR1 is KGHSH and CDR2 LQKENI. Here the CDR3 reads CASSPRLATGQSNEQFF. The CDR3 DNA reads as TGTGCCAGCTCACCCCGACTTGCGACAGGGCAAAGCAATGAGCAGTTCTTC.

This clonotype appeared a few times. The V gene is TRBV5-1, the J gene TRBJ1-1; D not certain. The germline V gene encodes CDR1 SGHRS and CDR2 YFSETQ. The CDR3 has 12 amino acids. V lost 5 bases and J 6 bases, leaving 11 bases between the germline ends. Here the CDR3 DNA reads TGCGCCAGCAGACCAGGAAACGCTGAAGCTTTCTTT. It yields the protein CASRPGNAEAFF.

This clonotype was detected only a few times. The chain couples TRBV5-1 to TRBJ1-2, with D possibly matching TRBD1 (5 bases). This CDR3 spans 14 amino acids. CDR1 is SGHRS and CDR2 is YFSETQ in the germline V gene. The V end lost 4 bases, the J end lost 4 bases, and 14 bases lay between the germline ends. This CDR3 reads CASSDSHLTYGYTF. The CDR3 region has the DNA TGCGCCAGCAGCGACAGCCACCTTACCTATGGCTACACCTTC.

This clonotype was found a few times. The J gene is TRBJ1-4, the V gene TRBV7-2; D not certain. Germline V gene data show CDR1 as SGHTA and CDR2 as FQGNSA. Trimming stripped 5 bases from V and 3 bases from J, with 13 bases between. CDR3 length equals 15 residues. CDR3 sequence reads: CASSPSVSANEKLFF. CDR3 bases: TGTGCCAGCAGCCCATCAGTGTCGGCTAATGAAAAACTGTTTTTT.